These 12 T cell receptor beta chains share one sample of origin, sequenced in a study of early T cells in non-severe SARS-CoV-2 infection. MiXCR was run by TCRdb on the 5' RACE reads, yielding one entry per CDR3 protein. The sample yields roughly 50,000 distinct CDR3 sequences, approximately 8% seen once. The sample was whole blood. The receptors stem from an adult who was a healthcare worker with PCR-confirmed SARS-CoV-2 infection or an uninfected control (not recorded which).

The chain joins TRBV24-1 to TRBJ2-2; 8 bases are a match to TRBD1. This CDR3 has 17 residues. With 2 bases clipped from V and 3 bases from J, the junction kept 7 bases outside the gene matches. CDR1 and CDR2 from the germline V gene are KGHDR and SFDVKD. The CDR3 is CATSDSLDREYTGELFF. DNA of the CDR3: TGTGCCACCAGTGATTCCCTGGACAGGGAGTACACCGGGGAGCTGTTTTTT.

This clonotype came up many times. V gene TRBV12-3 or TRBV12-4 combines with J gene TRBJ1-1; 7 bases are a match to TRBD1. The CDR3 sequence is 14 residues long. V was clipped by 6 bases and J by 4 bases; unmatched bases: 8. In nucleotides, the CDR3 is TGTGCCAGCAGCCTCAGGGGGTTTAGCACTGAAGCTTTCTTT. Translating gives CASSLRGFSTEAFF.

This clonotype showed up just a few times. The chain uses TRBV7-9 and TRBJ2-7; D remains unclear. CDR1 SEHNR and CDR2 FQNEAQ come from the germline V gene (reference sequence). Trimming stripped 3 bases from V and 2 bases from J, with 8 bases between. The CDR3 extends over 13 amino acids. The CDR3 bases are TGTGCCAGCAGCTTTCCCAGAACCTACGAGCAGTACTTC. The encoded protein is CASSFPRTYEQYF.

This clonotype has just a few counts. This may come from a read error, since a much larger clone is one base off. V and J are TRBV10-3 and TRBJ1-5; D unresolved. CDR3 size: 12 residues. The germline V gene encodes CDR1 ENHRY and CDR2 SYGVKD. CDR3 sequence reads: CAIRGTNQPRHF. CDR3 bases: TGTGCCATCAGGGGCACTAATCAGCCCCGGCATTTT.

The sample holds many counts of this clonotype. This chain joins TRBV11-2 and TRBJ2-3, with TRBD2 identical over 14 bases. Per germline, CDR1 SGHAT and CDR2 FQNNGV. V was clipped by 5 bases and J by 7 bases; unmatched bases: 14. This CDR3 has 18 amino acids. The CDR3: CASSAPTSGGAGRYTQYF. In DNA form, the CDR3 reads TGTGCCAGCAGCGCACCGACTAGCGGGGGGGCCGGGCGCTATACGCAGTATTTT.

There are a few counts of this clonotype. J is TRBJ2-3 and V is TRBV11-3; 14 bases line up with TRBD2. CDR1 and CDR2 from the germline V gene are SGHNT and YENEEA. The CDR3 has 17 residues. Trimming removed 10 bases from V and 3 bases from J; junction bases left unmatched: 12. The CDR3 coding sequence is TGTGCCACCGGTACCCCGGGACTAGCGGGAGTAACAGATACGCAGTATTTT. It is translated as CATGTPGLAGVTDTQYF.

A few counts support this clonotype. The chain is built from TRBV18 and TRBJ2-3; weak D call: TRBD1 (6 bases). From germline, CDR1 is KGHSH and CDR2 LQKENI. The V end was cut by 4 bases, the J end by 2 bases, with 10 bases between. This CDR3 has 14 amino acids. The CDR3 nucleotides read TGTGCCAGCTCACTCGACAGGTACACAGATACGCAGTATTTT. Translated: CASSLDRYTDTQYF.

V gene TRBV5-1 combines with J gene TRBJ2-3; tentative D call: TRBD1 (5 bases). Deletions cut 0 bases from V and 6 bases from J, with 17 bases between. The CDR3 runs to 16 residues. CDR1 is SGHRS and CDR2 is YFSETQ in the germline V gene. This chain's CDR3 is CASSLGQNARPDTQYF. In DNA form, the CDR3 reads TGCGCCAGCAGCTTGGGACAGAACGCGAGGCCGGATACGCAGTATTTT.

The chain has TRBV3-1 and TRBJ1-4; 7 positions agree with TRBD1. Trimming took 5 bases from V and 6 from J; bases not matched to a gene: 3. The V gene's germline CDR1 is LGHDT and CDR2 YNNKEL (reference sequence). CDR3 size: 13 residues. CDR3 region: CASSVGTDEKLFF. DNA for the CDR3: TGTGCCAGCAGCGTGGGGACAGATGAAAAACTGTTTTTT.

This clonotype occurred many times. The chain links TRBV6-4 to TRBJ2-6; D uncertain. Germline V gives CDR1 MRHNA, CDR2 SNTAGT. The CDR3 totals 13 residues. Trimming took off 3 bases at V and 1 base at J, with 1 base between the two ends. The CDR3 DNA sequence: TGTGCCAGCAGTGAGTCTGGGGCCAACGTCCTGACTTTC. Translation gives CASSESGANVLTF.

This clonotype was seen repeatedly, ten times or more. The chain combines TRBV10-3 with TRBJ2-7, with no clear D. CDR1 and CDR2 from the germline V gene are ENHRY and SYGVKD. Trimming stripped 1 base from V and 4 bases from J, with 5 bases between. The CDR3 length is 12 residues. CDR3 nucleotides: TGTGCCATCAGTGAGTGGGGTTACGAGCAGTACTTC. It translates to CAISEWGYEQYF.

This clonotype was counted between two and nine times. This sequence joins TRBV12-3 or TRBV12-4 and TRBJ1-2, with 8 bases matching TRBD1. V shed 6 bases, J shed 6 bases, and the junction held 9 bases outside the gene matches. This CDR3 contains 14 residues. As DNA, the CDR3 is TGTGCCAGCAGCCCGGACAGGGTAAAGCATGGCTACACCTTC. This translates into CASSPDRVKHGYTF.